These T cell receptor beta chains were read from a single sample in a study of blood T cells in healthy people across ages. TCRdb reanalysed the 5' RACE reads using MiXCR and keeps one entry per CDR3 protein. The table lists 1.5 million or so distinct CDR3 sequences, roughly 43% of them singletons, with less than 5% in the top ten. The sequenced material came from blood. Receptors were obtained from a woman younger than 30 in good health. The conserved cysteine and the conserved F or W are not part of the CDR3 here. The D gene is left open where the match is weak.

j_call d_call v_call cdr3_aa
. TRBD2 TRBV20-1 SARKSGGRTGGNIQY
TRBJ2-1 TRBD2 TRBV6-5 ASSSASGGKNEQF
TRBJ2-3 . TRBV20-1 SACGARTDTQY
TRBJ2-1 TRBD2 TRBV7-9 ASSSTGVAGGPYDEQF
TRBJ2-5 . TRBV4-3 ASSQGSWDETQY
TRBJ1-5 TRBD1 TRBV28 ASSLTGGFDQPRH
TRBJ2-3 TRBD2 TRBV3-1 ASSKLAGGGTQY
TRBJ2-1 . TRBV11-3 ASSLTVTTHREQF
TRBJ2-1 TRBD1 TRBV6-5 ASSYDQTGANEQF
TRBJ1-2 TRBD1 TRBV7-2 ASSDGGTGATNYGYT
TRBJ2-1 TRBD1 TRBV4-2 ASSQFYRGQVAGEQF
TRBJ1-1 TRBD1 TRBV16 ASSQPGQGASAF